A single TCR beta chain is shown here with its context. The repertoire was sequenced with immunoSEQ multiplex PCR; TCRdb's copy has only in-frame clones and lacks some. The table has around 120,000 clones, about 89% seen once. V was trimmed by 5 bases and J by 9 bases, leaving 16 bases between them. From germline, CDR1 is MNHEY and CDR2 SVGAGI. The CDR3 is made up of 13 amino acids. The data belong to a study of T cell changes during pregnancy in multiple sclerosis. Here the sequenced sample was peripheral blood, taken after pregnancy. The gene calls are TRBV6-5 and TRBJ1-2; TRBD1 is a possible D gene (6 bases). The source is a female donor with multiple sclerosis, enrolled in a pregnancy study. The CDR3 DNA reads TGTGCCAGCAGTCGAAGACAGGATCCTCGCTACACCTTC. Residues: CASSRRQDPRYTF.